What follows is one T cell receptor (beta chain) and its context. This clonotype showed up many times. The antigen this receptor binds is unknown. Base qualities are not at hand, and no much larger clone is one base apart. Its CDR3 holds 14 amino acids, cysteine through phenylalanine. The entry retains the CDR3 DNA only, 42 bases that are in frame from base 1. V is cut by 3 bases and J by 2 bases, and the space between the germline ends is 10 bases. CDR1 SGHTA and CDR2 FQGNSA were looked up in the germline V gene. The method behind the library was 5' RACE. Sequencing used a NextSeq 500. In the TCR library protocol, unique molecular identifiers were attached to individual cDNA molecules to correct for PCR bias and sequencing error. TCR alpha and beta chains were both sequenced, and the abundances of alpha and beta sequences in each sample were closely correlated with each other. Turning to the authors' computational methods: Decombinator V4 was used to annotate TCR sequences for V gene, J gene and CDR3. TCRs were defined as expanded if a significant change between any two time points was detected under a Poisson model with p below 0.0001. Abundances of TCRs were expressed as counts per million after normalisation to the total number of TCRs sequenced in each sample. TRAV1-2 paired with TRAJ12, TRAJ20 or TRAJ33 defined MAIT TCRs, while TRAV10 paired with TRAJ18 defined iNKT TCRs. VDJdb, accessed 1 November 2021, was searched for CMV, EBV and SARS-CoV-2 annotated TCRs, with TCRs annotated for multiple antigens excluded. TCRdb reran the public reads through fastp at Q25 and MiXCR, keeping productive beta chains. Rows with one shared CDR3 protein collapse into an entry with the most common genes and DNA. These V and J calls originate from TCRdb's pipeline instead of the authors' own analysis. The table for this sample lists 20,000 to 25,000 distinct CDR3 sequences; 3.5% to 4.5% of them were counted only once. The ten top clones hold more than 1.1% of the sample.

This specimen comes from a study of early T cells in non-severe SARS-CoV-2 infection (dated by TCRdb to 2020 to 2023). Describing the broader study: Because TCR sequencing relied on bulk RNA taken from unsorted whole blood, pairing of alpha and beta chains was not possible. The paper as a whole reports these results and caveats: VDJdb matching was skewed toward anti-spike CD8 responses, so virus-specific expansions were likely underestimated and private and CD4 specificities were missed.

The study was a case-control design nested within a healthcare worker cohort in London, UK, with weekly nasopharyngeal swab PCR tests and blood sampling. Healthcare workers were recruited during the week of the UK lockdown, between 23 and 31 March 2020, and followed weekly for up to about 16 weeks. The sequence joins TRBV7-2 to TRBJ2-5; the D element could tentatively be TRBD1 or TRBD2, as 6 bases agree for each. This clonotype was sampled from an adult who was a healthcare worker with PCR-confirmed SARS-CoV-2 infection or an uninfected control (not recorded which). The material sequenced was whole blood. The encoded CDR3 is CASSFRGAQETQYF. Read as DNA, the sequence is TGTGCCAGCAGCTTTAGGGGGGCTCAAGAGACCCAGTACTTC.